Given below is one T cell receptor beta chain in context. At the DNA level, this CDR3 is encoded by other sequences in the same sample as well. The recovered donors of Cohort 3 showed two negative PCRs, clearance, or symptom resolution. This sample stems from a study of blood T cell repertoires in COVID-19. Sequencing used immunoSEQ multiplex PCR; TCRdb keeps in-frame clones, though not all of them. Of a few hundred thousand clones in the sample, 89% are singletons; the top ten hold about 9.9%. The sequencing input was PBMCs or T cells enriched from blood (not recorded which). The receptor was isolated from a middle-aged woman who had recovered from COVID-19.

The CDR3 nucleotides are TGTGCCAGCAGTTTAAGCAGGGGGACAGGGAACACTGAAGCTTTCTTT. Translation gives CASSLSRGTGNTEAFF. The gene calls are TRBV28 and TRBJ1-1; 8 nucleotides align to TRBD1. Germline-derived CDR1 and CDR2 are MDHEN and SYDVKM. The CDR3 has 16 amino acids. Trimming at V came to 2 bases and at J to 1 base, leaving 6 bases not matched to a gene.